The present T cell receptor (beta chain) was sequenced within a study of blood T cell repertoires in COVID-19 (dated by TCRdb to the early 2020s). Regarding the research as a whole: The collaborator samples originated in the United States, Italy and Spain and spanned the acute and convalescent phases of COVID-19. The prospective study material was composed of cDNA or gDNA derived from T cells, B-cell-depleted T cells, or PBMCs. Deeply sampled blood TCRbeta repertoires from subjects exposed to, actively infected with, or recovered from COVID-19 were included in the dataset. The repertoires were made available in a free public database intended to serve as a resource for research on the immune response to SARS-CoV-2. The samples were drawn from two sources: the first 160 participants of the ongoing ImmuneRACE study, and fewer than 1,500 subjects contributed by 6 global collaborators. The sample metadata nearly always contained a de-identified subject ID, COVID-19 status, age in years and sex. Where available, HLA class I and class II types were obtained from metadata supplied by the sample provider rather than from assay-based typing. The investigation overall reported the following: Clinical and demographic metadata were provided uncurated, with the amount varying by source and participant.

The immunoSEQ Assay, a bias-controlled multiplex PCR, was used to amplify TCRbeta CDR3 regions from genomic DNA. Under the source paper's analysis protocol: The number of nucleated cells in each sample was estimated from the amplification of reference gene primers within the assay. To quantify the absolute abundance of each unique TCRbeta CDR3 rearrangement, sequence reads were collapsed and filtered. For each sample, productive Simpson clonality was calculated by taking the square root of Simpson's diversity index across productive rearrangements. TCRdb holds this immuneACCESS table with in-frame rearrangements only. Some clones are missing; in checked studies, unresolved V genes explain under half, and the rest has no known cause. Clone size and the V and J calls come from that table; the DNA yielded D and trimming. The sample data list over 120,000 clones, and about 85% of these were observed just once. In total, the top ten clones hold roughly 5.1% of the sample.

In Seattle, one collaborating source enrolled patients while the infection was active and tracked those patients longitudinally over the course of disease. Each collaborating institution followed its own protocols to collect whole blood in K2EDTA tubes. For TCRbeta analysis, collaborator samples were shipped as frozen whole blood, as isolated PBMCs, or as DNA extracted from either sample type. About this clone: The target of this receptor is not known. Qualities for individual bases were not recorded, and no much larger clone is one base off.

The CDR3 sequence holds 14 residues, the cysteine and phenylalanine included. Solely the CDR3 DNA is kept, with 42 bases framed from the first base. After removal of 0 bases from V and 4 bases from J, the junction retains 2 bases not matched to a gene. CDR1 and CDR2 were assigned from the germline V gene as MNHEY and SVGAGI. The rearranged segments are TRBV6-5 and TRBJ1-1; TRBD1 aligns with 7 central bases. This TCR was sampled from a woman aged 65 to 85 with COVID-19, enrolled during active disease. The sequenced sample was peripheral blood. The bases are TGTGCCAGCAGTTACTCTGGGACAGTCACTGAAGCTTTCTTT. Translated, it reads CASSYSGTVTEAFF.